This T cell receptor beta chain was documented in a study of a mutant IDH1 vaccine in newly diagnosed glioma (dated by TCRdb to the early 2020s). The study in broad terms: In the chemotherapy-containing groups, vaccination started alongside temozolomide cycles, whereas in patients who had radiotherapy alone it started 4-6 weeks after radiotherapy. Peripheral blood was collected at six visits: V03 (baseline), V05, V07, V10, V12 and V13. Of the approximately 30 treated patients, about 60% were male and around 40% were female, and the mean age was roughly 40 years. Longitudinal TCRB deep sequencing was performed for about two dozen treated patients wherever samples were available for exploratory analyses. The week-35 safety follow-up took place at visit V12, and the week-47 end of study took place at visit V13. Prior to enrollment, patients had been given standard therapy consisting of radiotherapy alone, temozolomide alone, or radiochemotherapy with temozolomide, with the combination given to most patients.

V loses 4 bases of germline sequence and J loses 6 bases, and the interval between the two ends is 20 bases. Reading from cysteine to phenylalanine, the CDR3 counts 16 amino acids. The only DNA kept is the CDR3, 48 bases in frame from the first base. Looking up the germline V gene yields CDR1 SGDLS and CDR2 YYNGEE. The label giving this sample's time point can be read as: week 47, end of study. Each vaccine dose was 300 ug of a 20-mer mutant IDH1 peptide in Montanide, given subcutaneously with topical imiquimod. Patients were given eight vaccinations, in weeks 1, 3, 5, 7, 11, 15, 19 and 23, which matched visits V03 through V10. Donors had newly diagnosed WHO grade 3 or 4 IDH1-mutant astrocytomas with loss of nuclear ATRX. The samples were drawn from NOA16, a multicentre, single-arm, open-label phase I trial in Germany that tested a mutant IDH1 peptide vaccine in humans for the first time. Genomic DNA for TCRB sequencing was isolated from EDTA blood with the DNeasy Blood and Tissue Kit.

Of note for this clone: No cognate antigen has been identified for it. Base qualities are not recorded, but no much larger clone differs from it by a single base.

Receptors were amplified or captured by the immunoSEQ multiplex PCR assay. The hsTCRB Kit was used according to the manufacturer's protocol to amplify rearranged TCR beta chain sequences. Sequencing of TCRB libraries was carried out on an Illumina MiSeq. The original pipeline was this. The kit vendor's proprietary platform handled demultiplexing, trimming and gene mapping. The table was pulled from immuneACCESS by TCRdb, which kept in-frame rearrangements only. Such tables lose some clones; where checked, under half of the loss comes from unresolved V genes, and the rest has no known cause. V and J calls and clone size follow that table, whereas D and trimming were derived from the DNA. Here the sample has 25,000 to 35,000 clones; around 82% occur a single time. 29% of the sample rests with the top ten. General study outcomes and caveats: No apparent relationship was observed between pseudoprogression and alterations in the top peripheral T cell clonotypes detected by TCRB sequencing. Selection of PBMC samples for TCRB deep sequencing was based on availability. The authors noted that analyses of patient blood samples could not be reproduced because of sample limitations. Across multiple MHC alleles, vaccine-induced immune responses were seen in just over 90% of patients.

The source is a man under 40 with glioma. The chain joins TRBV9 to TRBJ2-1; the D gene is perhaps TRBD2, on 6 matching bases. This specimen consisted of PBMCs, obtained from a glioma patient whose treatment included an IDH1 peptide vaccine. CDR3 loop: CASSPRWTGTLNEQFF. In nucleotides, the sequence is TGTGCCAGCAGCCCCCGATGGACCGGGACTCTCAATGAGCAGTTCTTC.